The sequence of this TCR beta chain was determined in a study of CD8 T cells in ankylosing spondylitis. Whole-study findings and limits: Reactive arthritis synovial fluid and blood were previously reported to contain some motif variants.

As for this clonotype: What it recognizes is unknown.

In TCRdb, the 5' RACE reads were re-called with MiXCR into one record per CDR3 protein. The sample yields under 150,000 distinct CDR3 sequences, roughly 9% seen once. The V segment lost 5 bases and the J segment 6 bases; nucleotides outside the gene matches: 7. This CDR3 has 15 amino acids. The germline V gene encodes CDR1 SGHTA and CDR2 FQGNSA. The chain combines TRBV7-2 with TRBJ1-6, with 7 bases fitting TRBD1. The sample consisted of blood, either unsorted or a sorted T cell fraction (not recorded which). The sequence was obtained from a male donor with ankylosing spondylitis or in good health (not recorded which). The CDR3 DNA reads TGTGCCAGCAGCCAGAGACAGGGCCCTAATTCACCCCTCCACTTT. Translated: CASSQRQGPNSPLHF.